This TCR beta chain was captured by sequencing in a study of shared clonotypes between healthy human individuals. Study-wide results and limits: Sequencing of the sorted subsets was shown by rarefaction to be incomplete despite large depth.

Sorted-subset replicate PCR reactions were performed with about 200 ng DNA, corresponding to 30,000 to 35,000 T cell genomes. Clones were sequenced by immunoSEQ multiplex PCR, and TCRdb holds only the in-frame ones, with some missing. The data contain 550,000 to 800,000 clones, approximately 79% of them singletons. This clone was recorded a few times. Its antigen is currently unknown. The CDR3 sequence is 15 residues long. Trimming pared 3 bases from V and 1 base from J, leaving 13 bases between. Germline V CDR1 and CDR2: SGHDT, YYEEEE. What was sequenced was memory CD4+ T cells sorted from blood. Noted subset: CD45RA-negative fraction. The chain is built from TRBV5-6 and TRBJ1-1; D uncertain. The clonotype was recovered from a woman aged 25 to 39 in good health. The CDR3 loop is CASSSAAGPNTEAFF. In nucleotides, the CDR3 is TGTGCCAGCAGCTCGGCGGCCGGACCGAACACTGAAGCTTTCTTT.